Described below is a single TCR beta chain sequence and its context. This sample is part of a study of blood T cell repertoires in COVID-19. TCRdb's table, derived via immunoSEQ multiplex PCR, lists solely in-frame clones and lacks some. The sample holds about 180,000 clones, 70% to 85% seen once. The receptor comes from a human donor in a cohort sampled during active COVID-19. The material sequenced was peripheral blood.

The CDR3 sequence: CASSLVAGEDTQYF. The CDR3 region has the DNA TGCGCCAGCAGCTTGGTAGCGGGCGAAGATACGCAGTATTTT. This chain links TRBV5-1 with TRBJ2-3; 7 bases align to TRBD2. The CDR3 is 14 amino acids. Germline V CDR1 and CDR2: SGHRS, YFSETQ. V shed 0 bases, J shed 5 bases, and the junction held 3 bases outside the gene matches.